The 27 T cell receptor beta chains below come from one sample, sequenced in a study of tumor-infiltrating lymphocytes in primary liver carcinoma. Co-extraction of both nucleic acids (RNA and DNA) used about 20-34 mg of unsorted bulk tissue. TCR beta cDNA was reverse-transcribed from approximately 0.45 ug of total RNA. The reaction used a constant-region primer and ProtoScript II reverse transcriptase. Sequencing libraries for TCR beta derived from three nested multiplex PCR rounds that used slightly modified ARM-PCR. TRBV1-TRBV30 forward primers paired with a C-beta reverse primer were used in the first two PCR rounds, which ran about 11 cycles each. TCRdb reanalysed the multiplex PCR reads using MiXCR and keeps one entry per CDR3 protein. Of 55,000 or so distinct CDR3 sequences in the sample, 65% to 80% are singletons; the top ten hold approximately 52%. Sequencing input: liver tumor tissue from sampling region 2. Described subset: tumor region T2, inferior pole. The receptors stem from a man aged 40-49 years with primary liver carcinoma and hepatitis B virus infection.

CDR3 nucleotides: TGTGCCAGCTGCTCCCCCCGGGACAGGGGCTACGAGCAGTACTTC. This codes for CASCSPRDRGYEQYF. V is TRBV12-3 or TRBV12-4 and J is TRBJ2-7, with TRBD1 matching 10 bases. The CDR3 spans 15 residues. The trim removed 8 bases at V and 3 bases at J, leaving 10 bases unmatched.

A remark on this clonotype: The CDR3 ends on some other residue instead of the conserved phenylalanine or tryptophan, so this is likely a read error. For the CDR3, the DNA is TGTGCCAACAGCACCTCGGTCAGGGAAAATCAGCCCCAGCATTCT. Its translation is CANSTSVRENQPQHS. The V and J genes are TRBV28 and TRBJ1-5; tentative D call: TRBD1 (5 bases). V was clipped by 10 bases and J by 4 bases, with 20 bases between them. Germline V lookup: CDR1 MDHEN, CDR2 SYDVKM. This CDR3 comprises 15 residues.

This clonotype was seen a handful of times. The chain uses TRBV2 and TRBJ1-2; a possible D gene is TRBD1 (5 bases). V was clipped by 6 bases and J by 2 bases, with 16 bases between them. The CDR3 extends over 15 amino acids. Germline V gene lookup returns CDR1 SNHLY and CDR2 FYNNEI. The CDR3 here is CASRALGVSNYGYTF. For the CDR3, the DNA is TGTGCCAGCAGAGCCTTGGGGGTATCCAACTATGGCTACACCTTC.

Notes on this clonotype: One base away lies a much larger clone, so this may be a sequencing read error. The chain links TRBV28 to TRBJ2-2; TRBD1 agrees at 9 bases. CDR1 and CDR2 from the germline V gene are MDHEN and SYDVKM. The CDR3 extends over 14 amino acids. The chain's CDR3 is CASLTGGRAGELSF. The CDR3 DNA follows: TGTGCCAGCCTCACAGGGGGCCGAGCCGGGGAGCTGTCTTTT.

This clonotype has a single count. A read error may produce the germline difference seen at one junction end. The chain is built from TRBV6-2 or TRBV6-3 and TRBJ2-1; 16 bases are shared with TRBD2. The CDR3 length is 17 residues. Germline V gives CDR1 MNHEY, CDR2 SVGEGT. Here the CDR3 reads CVSSSGLAGGPGKEQFF. The CDR3 nucleotides read TGTGTCAGCAGTTCGGGACTAGCGGGAGGGCCAGGCAAAGAGCAGTTCTTC.

For this clonotype: A much larger clone is a single base away; this may be a read error. This chain connects TRBV28 to TRBJ2-7; D not resolved. The length of the CDR3 is 13 residues. Germline assignment: CDR1 MDHEN and CDR2 SYDVKM. Trimming cost V 3 bases and J 5 bases, with 11 bases left between them. The CDR3: CASSFDHFNEQYF. CDR3 nucleotide sequence: TGTGCCAGCAGTTTTGACCATTTCAACGAGCAGTACTTC.

With respect to this clonotype: No DNA is shown, since the ends of the CDR3 on it are uncertain; the CDR3 is the one TCRdb lists. The chain is built from TRBV12-3 or TRBV12-4 and TRBJ1-5. The CDR3 contains 15 residues when both ends are counted. The CDR3 here is CASGFGQGSNRPQHF.

This clonotype came up a few times. J is TRBJ2-2 and V is TRBV24-1; D unclear. The CDR3 has 13 amino acids. Germline CDR1 reads KGHDR; CDR2 reads SFDVKD. Trimming pared 3 bases from V and 4 bases from J, leaving 5 bases between. The CDR3 DNA is TGTGCCACCAGTGATAGGAGCACCGGGGAGCTGTTTTTT. Its translation: CATSDRSTGELFF.

The table lists this clonotype with a few counts. The chain joins TRBV6-5 to TRBJ1-4, with 7 positions matching TRBD1. V lost 5 bases, J lost 8 bases, and 8 bases stayed unmatched. Germline lookup yields CDR1 MNHEY and CDR2 SVGAGI. The length of the CDR3 is 14 residues. The CDR3 coding sequence is TGTGCCAGCAGTGAAAAGGGGGCCGAGGAAAAACTGTTTTTT. Its protein is CASSEKGAEEKLFF.

For this clonotype: A read error may account for a junction end that differs from germline. V and J are TRBV5-5 and TRBJ2-1; a weak D match, TRBD1 (5 bases). Looked up from germline, CDR1 is SGHKS and CDR2 is YYEKEE (reference sequence). This CDR3 has 14 amino acids. CDR3 in amino acids: CVSSLASGYNEQFF. In DNA form, the CDR3 reads TGTGTCAGCAGCTTGGCTTCAGGGTACAATGAGCAGTTCTTC.

This clonotype was recorded a few times. The J gene is TRBJ2-4, the V gene TRBV28; D is undetermined. Germline V gives CDR1 MDHEN, CDR2 SYDVKM. CDR3 length: 13 amino acids. Trimming cost V 6 bases and J 5 bases, with 11 bases left between them. For the CDR3, the DNA is TGTGCCAGCAGACGCAATCTGGAAAACATTCAGTACTTC. It is translated as CASRRNLENIQYF.

The rearrangement joins TRBV6-1 to TRBJ2-7, with D possibly matching TRBD2 (6 bases). The CDR3 has 13 amino acids. Trimming left V 7 bases short and J 4 bases short, with 14 bases between. CDR1 is MNHNS, CDR2 SASEGT, per germline. CDR3 sequence: CASKCSGLYEQYF. The CDR3 DNA reads TGTGCCAGCAAGTGTAGCGGACTATACGAGCAGTACTTC.

The chain carries TRBV6-1 and TRBJ1-5; TRBD1 is a possible D gene (6 bases). The germline CDR1 and CDR2 sequences are MNHNS and SASEGT. This CDR3 has 18 amino acids. V was clipped by 10 bases and J by 4 bases, with 29 bases between them. CDR3 DNA: TGTGCCAACAGCCCAATAGGGGGACGGGGGAAAGTTAATCAGCCCCAGCATTTT. Translated: CANSPIGGRGKVNQPQHF.

In this sample, this clonotype turned up many times. CDR3 residues: CASSSGETQYF. CDR3 coding DNA: TGTGCCAGCAGCTCAGGGGAGACCCAGTACTTC. The rearrangement joins TRBV5-4 to TRBJ2-5; possible D gene TRBD1, 5 bases. Trimming removed 3 bases at V and 5 bases at J, with 5 bases between. CDR3 length: 11 residues. The V gene's germline CDR1 is SGHNT and CDR2 YYREEE (reference sequence).

Turning to this clonotype: It may be a read error: a sequence one base away is much more abundant. This chain joins TRBV28 and TRBJ1-6; 8 nucleotides line up with TRBD1. CDR3 size: 15 residues. Germline-derived CDR1 and CDR2 are MDHEN and SYDVKM. The V and J ends lost 6 bases and 8 bases, in that order; junction bases with no gene match: 9. The CDR3 spells CASRAQGQAYSPLHF. CDR3 bases: TGTGCCAGCAGAGCACAGGGACAGGCCTATTCACCCCTCCACTTT.

In DNA, the CDR3 is TGTGCCAGCAGTGACGGGACAGGGGGAGACTACGAGCAGTACTTC. This codes for CASSDGTGGDYEQYF. This chain uses TRBV6-5 with TRBJ2-7; 11 bases match TRBD1. Looked up from germline, CDR1 is MNHEY and CDR2 is SVGAGI. The CDR3 consists of 15 residues. The ends lost 5 bases at V and 3 bases at J; junction bases unmatched: 6.

Details on this clonotype: A read error may produce the germline difference seen at one junction end. V is TRBV4-3 and J is TRBJ2-7; D remains ambiguous. Germline loops: CDR1 LGHNA, CDR2 YSLEER. The CDR3 consists of 15 residues. CDR3 sequence (DNA): TGCGCCAACAGCCAAGATCGGAAGACTCCCTACGAGCAATACTTC. Translated: CANSQDRKTPYEQYF.

This clonotype was found a few times. The chain links TRBV4-2 to TRBJ2-7; TRBD2 aligns across 10 bases. In germline, CDR1 is LGHNA, CDR2 YNFKEQ. V trimming: 2 bases; J trimming: 5 bases; junction bases outside the gene matches: 15. The CDR3 runs 18 residues. DNA for the CDR3: TGTGCCAGCAGCCAAAACTCCCCGAGTAGCGGGAGGAAACACGAGCAGTACTTC. Protein: CASSQNSPSSGRKHEQYF.

This clonotype was observed a few times. This may come from a read error, since a much larger clone is one base off. The chain uses TRBV5-4 and TRBJ2-1, with D maybe TRBD1 (5 bases). The germline V gene encodes CDR1 SGHNT and CDR2 YYREEE (reference sequence). This CDR3 contains 13 residues. The V and J ends lost 2 bases and 9 bases respectively, with 12 bases between them. The CDR3 nucleotides read TGTGCCAGCAGCTTTGGGGCGAACAGTGAGCAGTTCTTC. Protein: CASSFGANSEQFF.

About this clonotype: This CDR3 is missing its conserved last phenylalanine or tryptophan, likely due to a read error. The gene calls are TRBV11-2 and TRBJ1-4; no firm D call. The CDR3 spans 15 residues. V lost 5 bases and J lost 4, with 14 bases in between. CDR1 and CDR2 from the germline V gene are SGHAT and FQNNGV. CDR3 protein: CASSLLGGVNEKLFL. CDR3 sequence (DNA): TGTGCCAGCAGCCTCTTAGGAGGTGTTAATGAAAAACTGTTTTTA.

In regard to this clonotype: Since a much larger clone is just one base distant, this may be a read error. The chain has TRBV5-1 and TRBJ2-7; D remains ambiguous. This CDR3 is 12 amino acids long. Looked up from germline, CDR1 is SGHRS and CDR2 is YFSETQ. The CDR3 coding sequence is TGCGCCAACAGCTTTTGGGGTTACGAGCAGTACTTC. This translates into CANSFWGYEQYF.

The chain couples TRBV29-1 to TRBJ2-7, with no clear D. Looked up from germline, CDR1 is SQVTM and CDR2 is ANQGSEA. The CDR3 spans 13 residues. Trimming stripped 5 bases from V and 0 bases from J, with 11 bases between. CDR3 in amino acids: CSVLDRGSYEQYF. CDR3 coding DNA: TGCAGCGTTCTCGACCGAGGCTCCTACGAGCAGTACTTC.

The gene calls are TRBV29-1 and TRBJ2-3, with D possibly matching TRBD2 (6 bases). The CDR3 is 16 amino acids. V lost 4 bases and J lost 4, with 21 bases in between. Germline V gene sequence: CDR1 SQVTM, CDR2 ANQGSEA. As DNA, the CDR3 is TGCAGCGTTGGTGGAAAAACGGGAGTGCGCGCAGATACGCAGTATTTT. This codes for CSVGGKTGVRADTQYF.

In this sample, this clonotype turned up a few times. Germline is not matched at one junction end, which may reflect a read error. The V call is TRBV5-1, the J call TRBJ1-5, with D perhaps TRBD1 (6 bases). Germline values: CDR1 SGHRS, CDR2 YFSETQ. The CDR3 spans 15 residues. As DNA, the CDR3 is TGCGCCAGTAGCTTCGGGGGCGAAGGCAATCAGTCCCAGCATTTT. This gives the protein CASSFGGEGNQSQHF.

As concerns this clonotype: The conserved closing phenylalanine or tryptophan is absent in this CDR3, likely reflecting a read error. This chain uses TRBV6-2 or TRBV6-3 with TRBJ2-7; 12 bases agree with TRBD2. The CDR3 totals 17 residues. Germline CDR1 MNHEY, CDR2 SVGEGT. CDR3 amino acids: CANSYDGRTSGIYEQYL. The CDR3 region has the DNA TGTGCCAACAGTTACGATGGGAGGACTAGCGGGATCTACGAGCAGTACTTA.

As for this clonotype: Because it lacks the conserved phenylalanine or tryptophan at the end, this CDR3 is likely a read error. The DNA is left out, because the CDR3 cannot be placed on it with certainty; the CDR3 is given as TCRdb lists it. This CDR3 reads CASSLEMAPKAYEPYI. The chain carries TRBV11-2 and TRBJ2-7. The V gene's germline CDR1 is SGHAT and CDR2 FQNNGV. 16 amino acids form the CDR3, both terminal residues included.

This rearrangement joins TRBV5-4 to TRBJ2-5, with D possibly being TRBD1 (5 bases). The V and J ends lost 4 bases and 4 bases respectively, with 20 bases between them. CDR1 is SGHNT and CDR2 is YYREEE in the germline V gene (reference sequence). The CDR3 spans 16 residues. CDR3 sequence: CASSINSRGVGETQYF. For the CDR3, the DNA is TGTGCCAGCAGCATAAACAGTAGGGGCGTCGGAGAGACCCAGTACTTC. The full variable domain, with the rest looked up from reference TRBV5-4 and TRBJ2-5, is ETGVTQSPTHLIKTRGQQVTLRCSSQSGHNTVSWYQQALGQGPQFIFQYYREEENGRGNFPPRFSGLQFPNYSSELNVNALELDDSALYLCASSINSRGVGETQYFGPGTRLLVL.